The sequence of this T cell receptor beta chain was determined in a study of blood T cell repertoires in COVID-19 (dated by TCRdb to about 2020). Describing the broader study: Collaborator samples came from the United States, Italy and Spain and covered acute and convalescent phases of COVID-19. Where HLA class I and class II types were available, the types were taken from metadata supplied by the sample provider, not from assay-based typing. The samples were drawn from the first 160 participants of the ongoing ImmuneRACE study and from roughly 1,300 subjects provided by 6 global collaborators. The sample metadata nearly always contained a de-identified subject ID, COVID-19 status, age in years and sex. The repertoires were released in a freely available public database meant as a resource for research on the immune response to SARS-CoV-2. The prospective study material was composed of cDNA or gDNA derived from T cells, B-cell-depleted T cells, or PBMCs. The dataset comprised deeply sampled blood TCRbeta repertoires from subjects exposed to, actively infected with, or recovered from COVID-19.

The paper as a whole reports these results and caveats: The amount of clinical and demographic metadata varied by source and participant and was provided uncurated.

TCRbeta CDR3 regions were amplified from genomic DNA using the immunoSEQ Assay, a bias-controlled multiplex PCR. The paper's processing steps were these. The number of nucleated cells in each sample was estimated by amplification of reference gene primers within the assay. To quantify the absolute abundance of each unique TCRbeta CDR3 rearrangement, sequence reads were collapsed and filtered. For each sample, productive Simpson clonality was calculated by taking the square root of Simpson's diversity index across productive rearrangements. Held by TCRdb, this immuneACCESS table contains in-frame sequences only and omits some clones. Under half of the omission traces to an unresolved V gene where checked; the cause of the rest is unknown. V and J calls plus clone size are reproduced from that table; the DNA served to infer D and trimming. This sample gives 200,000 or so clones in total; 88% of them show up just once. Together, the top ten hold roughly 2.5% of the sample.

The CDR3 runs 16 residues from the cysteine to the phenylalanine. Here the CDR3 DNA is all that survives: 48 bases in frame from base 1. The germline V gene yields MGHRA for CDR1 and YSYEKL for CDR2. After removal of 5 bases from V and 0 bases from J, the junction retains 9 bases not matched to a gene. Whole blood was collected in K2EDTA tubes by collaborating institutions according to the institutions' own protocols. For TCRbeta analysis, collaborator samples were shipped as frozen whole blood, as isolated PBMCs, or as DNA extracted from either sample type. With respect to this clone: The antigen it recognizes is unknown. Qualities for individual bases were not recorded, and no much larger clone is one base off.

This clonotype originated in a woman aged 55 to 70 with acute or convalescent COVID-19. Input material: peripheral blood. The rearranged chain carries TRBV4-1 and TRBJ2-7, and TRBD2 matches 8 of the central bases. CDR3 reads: CASSETGTRSSYEQYF. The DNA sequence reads TGCGCCAGCAGCGAAACCGGGACTAGAAGCTCCTACGAGCAGTACTTC.